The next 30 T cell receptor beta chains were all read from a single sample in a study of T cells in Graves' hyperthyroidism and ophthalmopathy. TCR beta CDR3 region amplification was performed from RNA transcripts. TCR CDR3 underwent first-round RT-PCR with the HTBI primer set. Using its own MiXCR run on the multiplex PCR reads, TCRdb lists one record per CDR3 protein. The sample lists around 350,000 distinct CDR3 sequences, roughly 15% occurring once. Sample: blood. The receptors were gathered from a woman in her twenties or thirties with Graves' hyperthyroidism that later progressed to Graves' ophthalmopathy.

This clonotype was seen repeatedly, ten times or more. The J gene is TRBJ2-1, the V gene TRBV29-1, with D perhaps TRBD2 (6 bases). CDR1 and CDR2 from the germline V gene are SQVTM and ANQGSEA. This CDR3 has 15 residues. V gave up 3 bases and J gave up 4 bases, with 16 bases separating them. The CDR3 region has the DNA TGCAGCGTTGATCCGGGACTCCAAAGTTACAATGAGCAGTTCTTC. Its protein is CSVDPGLQSYNEQFF.

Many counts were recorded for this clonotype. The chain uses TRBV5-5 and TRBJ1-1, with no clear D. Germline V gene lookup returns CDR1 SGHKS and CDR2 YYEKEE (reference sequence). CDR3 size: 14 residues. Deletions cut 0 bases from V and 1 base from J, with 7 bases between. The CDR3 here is CASSLEPGNTEAFF. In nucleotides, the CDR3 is TGTGCCAGCAGCTTGGAGCCGGGGAACACTGAAGCTTTCTTT.

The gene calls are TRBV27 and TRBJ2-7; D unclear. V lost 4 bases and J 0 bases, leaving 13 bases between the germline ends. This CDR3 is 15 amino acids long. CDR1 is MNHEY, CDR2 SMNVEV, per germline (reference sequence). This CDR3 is CASSSPLSSSYEQYF. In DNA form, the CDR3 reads TGTGCCAGCAGTTCGCCCCTGAGTAGCTCCTACGAGCAGTACTTC.

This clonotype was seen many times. The CDR3 DNA is TGTGCCAGCAGTGAAGCGCTTGGGGACAGCCTCCAAGAGACCCAGTACTTC. As protein: CASSEALGDSLQETQYF. This chain links TRBV2 with TRBJ2-5; 7 nucleotides align to TRBD1. Germline V gene lookup returns CDR1 SNHLY and CDR2 FYNNEI. This CDR3 region has 17 residues. V gave up 0 bases and J gave up 1 base; unmatched junction bases: 8.

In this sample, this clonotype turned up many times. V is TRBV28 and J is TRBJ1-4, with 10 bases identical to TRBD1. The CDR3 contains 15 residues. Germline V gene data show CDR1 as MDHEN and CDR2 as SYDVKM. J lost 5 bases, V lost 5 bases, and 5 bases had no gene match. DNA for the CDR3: TGTGCCAGCAGTGGACAGGGGGGCGGAAATGAAAAACTGTTTTTT. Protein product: CASSGQGGGNEKLFF.

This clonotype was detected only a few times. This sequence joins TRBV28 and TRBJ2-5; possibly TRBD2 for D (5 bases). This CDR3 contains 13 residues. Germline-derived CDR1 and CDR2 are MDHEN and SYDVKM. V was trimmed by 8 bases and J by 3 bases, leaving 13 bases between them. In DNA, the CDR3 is TGTGCCAGCCGCAGCCCGGGAAAAGAGACCCAGTACTTC. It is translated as CASRSPGKETQYF. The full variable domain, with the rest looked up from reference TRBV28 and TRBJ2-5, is DVKVTQSSRYLVKRTGEKVFLECVQDMDHENMFWYRQDPGLGLRLIYFSYDVKMKEKGDIPEGYSVSREKKERFSLILESASTNQTSMYLCASRSPGKETQYFGPGTRLLVL.

The CDR3 protein is CASSPTSGKTDTQYF. The CDR3 DNA reads as TGTGCCAGCAGTCCCACTAGCGGGAAAACAGATACGCAGTATTTT. The chain is built from TRBV27 and TRBJ2-3; 10 bases align to TRBD2. After removal of 5 bases from V and 3 bases from J, the junction contained 5 bases not matched to a gene. CDR3 length: 15 amino acids. From germline, CDR1 is MNHEY and CDR2 SMNVEV (reference sequence).

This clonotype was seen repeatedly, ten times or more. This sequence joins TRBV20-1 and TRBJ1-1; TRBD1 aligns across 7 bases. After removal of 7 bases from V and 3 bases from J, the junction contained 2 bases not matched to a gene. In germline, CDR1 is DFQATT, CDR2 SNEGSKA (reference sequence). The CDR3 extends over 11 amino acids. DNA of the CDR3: TGCAGTGTTGACAGGGACACTGAAGCTTTCTTT. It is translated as CSVDRDTEAFF.

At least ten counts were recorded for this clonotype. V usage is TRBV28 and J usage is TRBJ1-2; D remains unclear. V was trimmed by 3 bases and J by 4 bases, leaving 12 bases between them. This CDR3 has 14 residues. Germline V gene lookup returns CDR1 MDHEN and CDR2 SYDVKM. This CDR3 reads CASSFSDFPYGYTF. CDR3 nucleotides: TGTGCCAGCAGTTTCTCCGACTTCCCCTATGGCTACACCTTC.

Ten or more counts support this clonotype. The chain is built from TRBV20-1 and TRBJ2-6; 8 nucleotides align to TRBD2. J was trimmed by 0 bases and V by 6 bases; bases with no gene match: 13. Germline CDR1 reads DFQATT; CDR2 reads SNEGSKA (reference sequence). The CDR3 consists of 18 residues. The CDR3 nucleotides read TGCAGTGCAACAGCGAGCGGGGGTATTAGCTCTGGGGCCAACGTCCTGACTTTC. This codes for CSATASGGISSGANVLTF.

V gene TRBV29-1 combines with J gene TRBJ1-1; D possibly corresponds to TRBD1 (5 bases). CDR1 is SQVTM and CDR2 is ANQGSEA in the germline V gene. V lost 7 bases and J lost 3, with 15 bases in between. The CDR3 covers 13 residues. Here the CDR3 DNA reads TGCAGCGGAGGGGAACCTCTCGACACTGAAGCTTTCTTT. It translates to CSGGEPLDTEAFF. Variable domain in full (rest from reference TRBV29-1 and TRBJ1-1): SAVISQKPSRDICQRGTSLTIQCQVDSQVTMMFWYRQQPGQSLTLIATANQGSEATYESGFVIDKFPISRPNLTFSTLTVSNMSPEDSSIYLCSGGEPLDTEAFFGQGTRLTVV.

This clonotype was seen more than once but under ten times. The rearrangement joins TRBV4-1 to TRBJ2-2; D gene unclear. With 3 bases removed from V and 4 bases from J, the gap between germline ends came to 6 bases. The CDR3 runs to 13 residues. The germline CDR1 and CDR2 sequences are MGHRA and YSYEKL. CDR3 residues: CASSQRITGELFF. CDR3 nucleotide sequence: TGCGCCAGCAGCCAGAGGATCACCGGGGAGCTGTTTTTT.

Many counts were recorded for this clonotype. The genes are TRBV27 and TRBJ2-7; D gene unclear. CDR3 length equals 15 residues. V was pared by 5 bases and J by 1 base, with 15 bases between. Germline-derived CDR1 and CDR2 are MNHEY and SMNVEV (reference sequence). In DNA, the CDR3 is TGTGCCAGCAGTCCCAATCACATAGGGTCCTACGAGCAGTACTTC. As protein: CASSPNHIGSYEQYF.

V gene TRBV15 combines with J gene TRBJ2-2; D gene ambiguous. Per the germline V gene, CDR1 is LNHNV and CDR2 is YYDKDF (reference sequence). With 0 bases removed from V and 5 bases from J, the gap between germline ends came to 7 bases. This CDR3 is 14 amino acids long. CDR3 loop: CATSRDLRTGELFF. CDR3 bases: TGTGCCACCAGCAGAGATCTGCGAACCGGGGAGCTGTTTTTT.

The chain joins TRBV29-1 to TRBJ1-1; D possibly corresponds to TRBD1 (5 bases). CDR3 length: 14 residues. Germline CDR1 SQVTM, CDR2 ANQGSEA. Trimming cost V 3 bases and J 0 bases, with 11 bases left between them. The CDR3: CSVESGALNTEAFF. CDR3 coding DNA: TGCAGCGTTGAGTCTGGGGCTTTGAACACTGAAGCTTTCTTT.

CDR3 sequence (DNA): TGTGCCAGTAGTATGCAGCGGGGCTTGGAGACCCAGTACTTC. This gives the protein CASSMQRGLETQYF. V usage is TRBV19 and J usage is TRBJ2-5; 7 bases align to TRBD2. This CDR3 comprises 14 residues. Germline V gene sequence: CDR1 LNHDA, CDR2 SQIVND (reference sequence). V shed 3 bases, J shed 5 bases, and the junction held 6 bases outside the gene matches.

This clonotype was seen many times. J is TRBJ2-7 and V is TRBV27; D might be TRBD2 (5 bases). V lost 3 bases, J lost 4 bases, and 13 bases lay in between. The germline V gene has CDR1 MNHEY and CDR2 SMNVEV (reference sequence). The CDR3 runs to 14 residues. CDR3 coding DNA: TGTGCCAGCAGTTTCGTGGCGGGCGGGTACGAGCAGTACTTC. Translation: CASSFVAGGYEQYF.

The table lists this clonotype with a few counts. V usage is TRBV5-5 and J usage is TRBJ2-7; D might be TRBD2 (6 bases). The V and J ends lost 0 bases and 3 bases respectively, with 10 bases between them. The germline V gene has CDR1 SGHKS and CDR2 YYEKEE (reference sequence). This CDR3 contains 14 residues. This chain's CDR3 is CASSLVADNYEQYF. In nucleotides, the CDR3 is TGTGCCAGCAGCTTGGTAGCGGACAACTACGAGCAGTACTTC.

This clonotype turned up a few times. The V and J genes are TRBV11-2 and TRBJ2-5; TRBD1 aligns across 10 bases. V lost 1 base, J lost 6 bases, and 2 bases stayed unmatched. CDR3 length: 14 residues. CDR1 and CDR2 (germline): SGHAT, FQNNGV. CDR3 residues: CASSLGTGGKTQYF. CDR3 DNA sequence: TGTGCCAGCAGCTTAGGGACAGGGGGGAAGACCCAGTACTTC. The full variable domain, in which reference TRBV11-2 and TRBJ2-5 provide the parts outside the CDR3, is EAGVAQSPRYKIIEKRQSVAFWCNPISGHATLYWYQQILGQGPKLLIQFQNNGVVDDSQLPKDRFSAERLKGVDSTLKIQPAKLEDSAVYLCASSLGTGGKTQYFGPGTRLLVL.

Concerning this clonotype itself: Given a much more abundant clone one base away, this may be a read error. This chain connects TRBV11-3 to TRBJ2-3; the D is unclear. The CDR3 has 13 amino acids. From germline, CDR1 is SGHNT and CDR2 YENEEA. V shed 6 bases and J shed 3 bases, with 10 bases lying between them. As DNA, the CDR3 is TGTGCCAGCAGAAGCCTTCGGACAGATACGCAGTATTTT. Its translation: CASRSLRTDTQYF.

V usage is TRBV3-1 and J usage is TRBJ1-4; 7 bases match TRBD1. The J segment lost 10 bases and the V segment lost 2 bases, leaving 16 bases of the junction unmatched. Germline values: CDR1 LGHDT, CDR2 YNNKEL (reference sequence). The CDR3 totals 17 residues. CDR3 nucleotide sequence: TGTGCCAGCAGCCAAATAGCCAGGGGGGACGGAGGTGGAAAACTGTTTTTT. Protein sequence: CASSQIARGDGGGKLFF.

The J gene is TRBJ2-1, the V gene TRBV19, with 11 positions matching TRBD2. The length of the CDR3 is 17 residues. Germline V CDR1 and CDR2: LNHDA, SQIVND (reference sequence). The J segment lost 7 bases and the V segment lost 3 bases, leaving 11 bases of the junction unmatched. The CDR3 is CASSMDGSGGARNEQFF. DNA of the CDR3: TGTGCCAGTAGTATGGACGGTAGCGGGGGGGCCAGGAATGAGCAGTTCTTC.

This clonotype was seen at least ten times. The CDR3 protein is CASRTVRVNTEAFF. The CDR3, as DNA: TGTGCCAGCAGGACGGTCAGGGTTAACACTGAAGCTTTCTTT. V gene TRBV12-3 or TRBV12-4 combines with J gene TRBJ1-1; a weak D match, TRBD1 (5 bases). This CDR3 is 14 amino acids long. V was cut by 6 bases and J by 2 bases, with 13 bases left in between.

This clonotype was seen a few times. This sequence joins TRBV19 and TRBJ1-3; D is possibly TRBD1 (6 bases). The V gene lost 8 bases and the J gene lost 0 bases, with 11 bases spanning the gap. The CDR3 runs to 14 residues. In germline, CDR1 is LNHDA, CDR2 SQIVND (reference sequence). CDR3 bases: TGTGCCAGTGGGTCAGGGGTCTCTGGAAACACCATATATTTT. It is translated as CASGSGVSGNTIYF. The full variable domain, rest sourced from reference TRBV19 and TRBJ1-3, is DGGITQSPKYLFRKEGQNVTLSCEQNLNHDAMYWYRQDPGQGLRLIYYSQIVNDFQKGDIAEGYSVSREKKESFPLTVTSAQKNPTAFYLCASGSGVSGNTIYFGEGSWLTVV.

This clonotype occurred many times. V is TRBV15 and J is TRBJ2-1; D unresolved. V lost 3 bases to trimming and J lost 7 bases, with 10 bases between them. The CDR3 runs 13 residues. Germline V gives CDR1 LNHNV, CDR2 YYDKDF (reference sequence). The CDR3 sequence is CATSSSDPNEQFF. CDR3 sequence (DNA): TGTGCCACCAGCAGTTCCGATCCTAATGAGCAGTTCTTC.

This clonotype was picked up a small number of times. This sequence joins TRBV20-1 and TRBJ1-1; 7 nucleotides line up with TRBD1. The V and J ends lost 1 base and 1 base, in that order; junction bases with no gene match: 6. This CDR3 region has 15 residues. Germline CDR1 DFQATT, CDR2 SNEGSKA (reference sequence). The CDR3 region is CSARVAGQSNTEAFF. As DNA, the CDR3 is TGCAGTGCTAGAGTGGCGGGACAGTCGAACACTGAAGCTTTCTTT.

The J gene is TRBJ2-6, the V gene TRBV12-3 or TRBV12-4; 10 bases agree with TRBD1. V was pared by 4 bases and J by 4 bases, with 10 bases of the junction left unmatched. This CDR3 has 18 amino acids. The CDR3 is CASSSRDRGSRGANVLTF. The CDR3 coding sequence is TGTGCCAGCAGTTCCCGGGACAGGGGAAGTAGAGGGGCCAACGTCCTGACTTTC.

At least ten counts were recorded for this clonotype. The CDR3, as DNA: TGTGCCAGCAGCCCCCGGGACAGGGGGAATACGCAGTATTTT. It specifies CASSPRDRGNTQYF. This sequence joins TRBV11-1 and TRBJ2-3; 11 bases are a match to TRBD1. Germline V CDR1 and CDR2: SGHAT, FQDESV (reference sequence). The CDR3 consists of 14 residues. V lost 5 bases to trimming and J lost 7 bases; unmatched junction nucleotides: 5.

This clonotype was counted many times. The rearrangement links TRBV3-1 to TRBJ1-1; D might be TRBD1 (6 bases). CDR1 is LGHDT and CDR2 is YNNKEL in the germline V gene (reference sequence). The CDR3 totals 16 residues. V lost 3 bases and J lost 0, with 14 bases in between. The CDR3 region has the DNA TGTGCCAGCAGCCAGGGGGTCGGGGGCATGAACACTGAAGCTTTCTTT. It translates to CASSQGVGGMNTEAFF.

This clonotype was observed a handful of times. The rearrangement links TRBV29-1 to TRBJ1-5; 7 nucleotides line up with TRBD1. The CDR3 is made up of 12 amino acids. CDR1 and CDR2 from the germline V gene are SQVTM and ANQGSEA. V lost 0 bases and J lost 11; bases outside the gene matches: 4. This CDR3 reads CSVEDRGEAQHF. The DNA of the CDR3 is TGCAGCGTTGAAGACAGGGGGGAAGCCCAGCATTTT.